Below, 17 T cell receptor beta chains from the same sample are listed, as sequenced in a study of shared clonotypes between healthy human individuals. Naive CD8 cells lacked CD45RO and underwent positive selection for CCR7, leaving out terminally differentiated effector memory CD45RA+ cells. Assay: immunoSEQ multiplex PCR; the TCRdb copy retains only in-frame clones and omits some. This sample has about 820,000 clones, with almost 95% found just once. Material: naive CD8+ T cells sorted from blood. The receptors shown here come from a man aged 25-45 years in good health.

This clone was recorded at least ten times. V is TRBV15 and J is TRBJ1-5, with D possibly matching TRBD1 (5 bases). The germline V and J ends were trimmed by 0 bases and 2 bases, with 17 bases remaining between them. This CDR3 region has 18 residues. The germline V gene encodes CDR1 LNHNV and CDR2 YYDKDF (reference sequence). Here the CDR3 reads CATSRESNTGVGNQPQHF. The CDR3 DNA reads as TGTGCCACCAGCAGAGAAAGTAATACGGGGGTAGGCAATCAGCCCCAGCATTTT.

The CDR3 nucleotides are TGTGCCAGCAGTCCGAAACAGGGAATCGGTGGCTACACCTTC. Translation: CASSPKQGIGGYTF. The chain uses TRBV27 and TRBJ1-2; perhaps TRBD1 as D (6 bases). The CDR3 has 14 residues. Germline CDR1 MNHEY, CDR2 SMNVEV (reference sequence). The V end was cut by 5 bases, the J end by 7 bases, with 17 bases between.

The chain uses TRBV5-4 and TRBJ2-3; TRBD2 matches at 8 bases. Germline V gene data show CDR1 as SGHNT and CDR2 as YYREEE (reference sequence). The length of the CDR3 is 15 residues. The V gene end was trimmed by 0 bases and the J gene end by 5 bases; junction bases not matched to a gene: 5. CDR3 DNA: TGTGCCAGCAGCTTGGGAAGCGGGAGTGGAGATACGCAGTATTTT. Amino acid sequence: CASSLGSGSGDTQYF.

The CDR3 is CASSLKDNNYGYTF. In nucleotides, the CDR3 is TGTGCCAGCAGTTTAAAGGACAATAACTATGGCTACACCTTC. V gene TRBV28 combines with J gene TRBJ1-2; tentatively, D is TRBD1 (5 bases). CDR3 length equals 14 residues. The germline V gene encodes CDR1 MDHEN and CDR2 SYDVKM. Deletions cut 2 bases from V and 1 base from J, with 8 bases between.

The chain is built from TRBV28 and TRBJ2-3; TRBD1 is a possible D gene (6 bases). The length of the CDR3 is 16 residues. V was pared by 4 bases and J by 0 bases, with 14 bases between. CDR1 is MDHEN, CDR2 SYDVKM, per germline. CDR3 loop: CASSWGLGGSTDTQYF. In nucleotides, the CDR3 is TGTGCCAGCAGTTGGGGGCTAGGCGGAAGCACAGATACGCAGTATTTT.

This clone was seen only once. The rearrangement links TRBV2 to TRBJ1-1, with D perhaps TRBD1 (5 bases). CDR3 length equals 15 residues. Trimming left V 2 bases short and J 8 bases short, with 18 bases between. Germline CDR1 SNHLY, CDR2 FYNNEI. The CDR3 is CASSERRGGVEEAFF. The CDR3 DNA reads as TGTGCCAGCAGTGAACGAAGGGGAGGGGTCGAAGAAGCTTTCTTT.

CDR3 in DNA: TGTGCCAGCAGCTCCGACCCGGGCAATGAGCAGTTCTTC. Translation: CASSSDPGNEQFF. V gene TRBV7-6 combines with J gene TRBJ2-1; D gene uncertain. The ends were cut back, 4 bases at V and 6 bases at J, with 10 bases in the middle. Germline assignment: CDR1 SGHVS and CDR2 FNYEAQ. This CDR3 region has 13 residues.

The rearrangement uses TRBV28 and TRBJ2-1, with 10 nucleotides matching TRBD2. The J segment lost 8 bases and the V segment lost 5 bases, leaving 9 bases of the junction unmatched. In germline, CDR1 is MDHEN, CDR2 SYDVKM. The length of the CDR3 is 15 residues. CDR3 protein: CASSISGRAIDEQFF. The CDR3 DNA follows: TGTGCCAGCAGTATAAGCGGGAGGGCCATAGATGAGCAGTTCTTC.

The chain carries TRBV27 and TRBJ2-5; possibly TRBD2 for D (7 bases). Germline V CDR1 and CDR2: MNHEY, SMNVEV (reference sequence). The CDR3 length is 17 residues. The V and J ends lost 1 base and 5 bases respectively, with 20 bases between them. CDR3 loop: CASSLLGPGGLQETQYF. DNA for the CDR3: TGTGCCAGCAGTTTATTGGGCCCCGGGGGGCTCCAGGAGACCCAGTACTTC.

The J gene is TRBJ2-3, the V gene TRBV7-3; 7 nucleotides align to TRBD1. CDR1 is SGHTA, CDR2 FQGTGA, per germline. There are 15 residues in the CDR3. Trimming at V came to 3 bases and at J to 0 bases, leaving 3 bases not matched to a gene. The CDR3 DNA reads as TGTGCCAGCAGCTTGGCGACAGGGAGCACAGATACGCAGTATTTT. Protein sequence: CASSLATGSTDTQYF.

This clone appeared once. The V gene is TRBV15, the J gene TRBJ2-3; no reliable D call. Per the germline V gene, CDR1 is LNHNV and CDR2 is YYDKDF (reference sequence). With 5 bases removed from V and 2 bases from J, the gap between germline ends came to 14 bases. The CDR3 extends over 15 amino acids. The CDR3 nucleotides are TGTGCCACCAGCCCTAGGGAAACGAACACAGATACGCAGTATTTT. This encodes CATSPRETNTDTQYF.

This chain links TRBV27 with TRBJ2-1, with D possibly called TRBD1 or TRBD2 (5 bases each). The CDR3 consists of 13 residues. Germline loops: CDR1 MNHEY, CDR2 SMNVEV (reference sequence). V lost 7 bases and J 4 bases, leaving 11 bases between the germline ends. The CDR3 sequence: CASTGTTYNEQFF. CDR3 coding DNA: TGTGCCAGCACTGGGACGACGTACAATGAGCAGTTCTTC.

In its sample, this clone was seen once. The rearrangement joins TRBV5-4 to TRBJ1-5; tentative D call: TRBD1 (5 bases). CDR3 length equals 14 residues. In germline, CDR1 is SGHNT, CDR2 YYREEE (reference sequence). Trimming cost V 3 bases and J 3 bases, with 10 bases left between them. CDR3 protein: CASSSRGSNQPQHF. The DNA of the CDR3 is TGTGCCAGCAGCTCCCGGGGGTCCAATCAGCCCCAGCATTTT.

Comments on this clone: This sample includes further DNA sequences coding for the same CDR3. The chain couples TRBV6-6 to TRBJ2-1; no clear D. Deletions cut 0 bases from V and 2 bases from J, with 8 bases between. The CDR3 sequence is 15 residues long. Germline lookup yields CDR1 MNHNY and CDR2 SVGAGI (reference sequence). The CDR3 is CASSYSTETYNEQFF. CDR3 sequence (DNA): TGTGCCAGCAGTTACTCTACAGAAACCTACAATGAGCAGTTCTTC.

The V and J genes are TRBV7-9 and TRBJ2-5, with D possibly being TRBD1 (5 bases). The length of the CDR3 is 13 residues. The V and J ends lost 5 bases and 10 bases respectively, with 17 bases between them. Germline V lookup: CDR1 SEHNR, CDR2 FQNEAQ (reference sequence). The CDR3, as DNA: TGTGCCAGCAGCCTGGGGTCTGGGGCGGTCCAGTACTTC. Protein: CASSLGSGAVQYF.

As concerns this clone: One end of the junction does not line up with germline, which may come from a read error. This sequence joins TRBV6-1 and TRBJ2-7; D assignment may be TRBD1 or TRBD2 (5 bases each). CDR1 MNHNS and CDR2 SASEGT come from the germline V gene. The CDR3 runs 13 residues. The CDR3 DNA is TGTGCCAGCAGAGAAGTAGGGGAGCCGGCGCAGTACTTC. This encodes CASREVGEPAQYF.

There are a few counts of this clone. The chain combines TRBV2 with TRBJ2-7; TRBD2 aligns across 11 bases. Germline lookup yields CDR1 SNHLY and CDR2 FYNNEI. The CDR3 runs to 13 residues. The V gene end was trimmed by 4 bases and the J gene end by 6 bases; junction bases not matched to a gene: 2. The CDR3 is CASSVAGGPEQYF. Written as DNA, the CDR3 is TGTGCCAGCAGTGTAGCGGGAGGGCCCGAGCAGTACTTC.